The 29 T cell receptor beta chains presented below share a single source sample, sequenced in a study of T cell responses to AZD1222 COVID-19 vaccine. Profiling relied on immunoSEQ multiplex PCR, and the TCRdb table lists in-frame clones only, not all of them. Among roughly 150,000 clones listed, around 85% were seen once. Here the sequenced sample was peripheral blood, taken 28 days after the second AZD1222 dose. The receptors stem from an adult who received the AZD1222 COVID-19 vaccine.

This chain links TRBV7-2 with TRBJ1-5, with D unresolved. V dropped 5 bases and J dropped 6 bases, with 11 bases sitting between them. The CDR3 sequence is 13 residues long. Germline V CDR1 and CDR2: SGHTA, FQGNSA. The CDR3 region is CASSPRVGQPQHF. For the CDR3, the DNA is TGTGCCAGCAGCCCAAGAGTCGGTCAGCCCCAGCATTTT.

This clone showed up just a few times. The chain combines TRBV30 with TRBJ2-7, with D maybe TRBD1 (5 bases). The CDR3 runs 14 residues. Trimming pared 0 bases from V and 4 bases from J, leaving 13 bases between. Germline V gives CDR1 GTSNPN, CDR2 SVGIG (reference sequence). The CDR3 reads CAWSVGGHTYEQYF. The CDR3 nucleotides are TGTGCCTGGAGTGTCGGTGGACATACTTACGAGCAGTACTTC.

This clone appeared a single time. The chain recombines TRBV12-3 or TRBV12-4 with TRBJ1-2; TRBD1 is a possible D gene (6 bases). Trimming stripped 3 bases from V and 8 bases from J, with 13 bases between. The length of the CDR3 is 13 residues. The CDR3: CASSFRRGAGYTF. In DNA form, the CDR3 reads TGTGCCAGCAGTTTCCGGCGGGGGGCGGGCTACACCTTC.

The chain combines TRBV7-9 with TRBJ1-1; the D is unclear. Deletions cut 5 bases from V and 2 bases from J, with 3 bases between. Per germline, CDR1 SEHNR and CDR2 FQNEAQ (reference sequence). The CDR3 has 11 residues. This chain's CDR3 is CASSVNTEAFF. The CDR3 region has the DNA TGTGCCAGCAGCGTAAACACTGAAGCTTTCTTT.

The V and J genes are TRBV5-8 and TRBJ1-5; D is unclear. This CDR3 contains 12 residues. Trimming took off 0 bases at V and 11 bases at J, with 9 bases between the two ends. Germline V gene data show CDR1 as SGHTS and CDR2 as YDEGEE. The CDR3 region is CASSLEVLSQHF. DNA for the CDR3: TGTGCCAGCAGCTTGGAGGTCCTGTCCCAGCATTTT.

The CDR3 DNA is TGTGCCAGCAGCCTAGACAGGCATAACTATGGCTACACCTTC. This sequence encodes CASSLDRHNYGYTF. The chain recombines TRBV5-5 with TRBJ1-2; weak D call: TRBD1 (6 bases). There are 14 residues in the CDR3. The germline V gene encodes CDR1 SGHKS and CDR2 YYEKEE (reference sequence). V was trimmed by 4 bases and J by 1 base, leaving 11 bases between them.

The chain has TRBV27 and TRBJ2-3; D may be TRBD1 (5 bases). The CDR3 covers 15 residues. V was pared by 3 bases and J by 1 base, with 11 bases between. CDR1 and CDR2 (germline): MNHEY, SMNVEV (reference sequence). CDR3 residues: CASSLIVGGTDTQYF. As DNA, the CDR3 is TGTGCCAGCAGTTTGATAGTAGGGGGCACAGATACGCAGTATTTT.

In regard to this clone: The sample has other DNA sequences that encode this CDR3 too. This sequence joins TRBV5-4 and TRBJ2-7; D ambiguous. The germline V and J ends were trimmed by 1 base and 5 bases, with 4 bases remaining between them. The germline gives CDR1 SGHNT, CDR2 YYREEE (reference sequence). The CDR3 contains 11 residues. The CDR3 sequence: CASSLSNEQYF. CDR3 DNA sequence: TGTGCCAGCAGCTTGTCCAACGAGCAGTACTTC.

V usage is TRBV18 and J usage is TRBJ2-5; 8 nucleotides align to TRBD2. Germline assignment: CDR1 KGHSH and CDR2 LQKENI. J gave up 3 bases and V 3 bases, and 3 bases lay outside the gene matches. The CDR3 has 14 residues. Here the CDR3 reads CASSPSGGEETQYF. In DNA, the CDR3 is TGTGCCAGCTCACCCAGCGGGGGCGAAGAGACCCAGTACTTC.

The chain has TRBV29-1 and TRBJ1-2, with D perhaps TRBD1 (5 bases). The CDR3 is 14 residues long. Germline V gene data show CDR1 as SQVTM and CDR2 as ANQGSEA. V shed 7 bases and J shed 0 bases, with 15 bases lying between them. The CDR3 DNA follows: TGCAGCGCTAGCACGGGGACGACTAACTATGGCTACACCTTC. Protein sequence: CSASTGTTNYGYTF.

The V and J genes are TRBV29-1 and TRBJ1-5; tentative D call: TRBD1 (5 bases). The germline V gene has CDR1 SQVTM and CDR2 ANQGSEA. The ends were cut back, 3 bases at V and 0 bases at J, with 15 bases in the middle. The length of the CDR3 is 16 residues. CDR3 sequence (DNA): TGCAGCGTTGATTGGGGTCCAGGGTATAGCAATCAGCCCCAGCATTTT. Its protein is CSVDWGPGYSNQPQHF.

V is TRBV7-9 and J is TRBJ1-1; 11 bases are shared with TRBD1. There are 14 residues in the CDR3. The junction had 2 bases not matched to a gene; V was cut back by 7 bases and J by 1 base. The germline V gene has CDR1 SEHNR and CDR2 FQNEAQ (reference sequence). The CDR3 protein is CASTGTGGNTEAFF. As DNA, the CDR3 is TGTGCCAGCACCGGGACAGGGGGGAACACTGAAGCTTTCTTT.

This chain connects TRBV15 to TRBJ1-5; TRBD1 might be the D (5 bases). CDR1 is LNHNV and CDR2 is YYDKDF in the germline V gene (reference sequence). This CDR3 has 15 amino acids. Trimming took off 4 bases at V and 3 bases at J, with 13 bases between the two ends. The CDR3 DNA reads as TGTGCCACCAGCAACGGGGCAGAACCCAATCAGCCCCAGCATTTT. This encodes CATSNGAEPNQPQHF.

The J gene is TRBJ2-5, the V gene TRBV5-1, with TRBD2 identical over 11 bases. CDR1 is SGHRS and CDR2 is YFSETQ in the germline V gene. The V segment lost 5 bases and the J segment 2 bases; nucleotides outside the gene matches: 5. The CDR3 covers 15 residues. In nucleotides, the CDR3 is TGCGCCAGCAGTCCCCGACTAGCGGGACAAGAGACCCAGTACTTC. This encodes CASSPRLAGQETQYF.

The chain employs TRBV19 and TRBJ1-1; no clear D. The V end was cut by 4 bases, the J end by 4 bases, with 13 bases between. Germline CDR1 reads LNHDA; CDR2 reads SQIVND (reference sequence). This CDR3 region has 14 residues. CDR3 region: CASSTGVFGTEAFF. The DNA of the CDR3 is TGTGCCAGTAGTACCGGGGTGTTTGGCACTGAAGCTTTCTTT.

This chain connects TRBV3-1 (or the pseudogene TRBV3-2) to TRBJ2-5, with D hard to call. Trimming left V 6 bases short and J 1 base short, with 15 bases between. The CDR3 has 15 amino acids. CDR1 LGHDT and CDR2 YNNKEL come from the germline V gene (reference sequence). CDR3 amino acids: CASSRKASSQETQYF. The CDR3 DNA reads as TGTGCCAGCAGTCGGAAAGCGTCCTCCCAAGAGACCCAGTACTTC.

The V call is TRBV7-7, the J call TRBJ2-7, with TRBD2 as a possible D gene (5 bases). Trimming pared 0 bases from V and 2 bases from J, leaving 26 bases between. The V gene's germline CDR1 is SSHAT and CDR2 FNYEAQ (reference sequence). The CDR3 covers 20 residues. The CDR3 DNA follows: TGTGCCAGCAGCTTAGCAACTAGTCCGTTTCTGGCCCTGGAAACCTACGAGCAGTACTTC. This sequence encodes CASSLATSPFLALETYEQYF.

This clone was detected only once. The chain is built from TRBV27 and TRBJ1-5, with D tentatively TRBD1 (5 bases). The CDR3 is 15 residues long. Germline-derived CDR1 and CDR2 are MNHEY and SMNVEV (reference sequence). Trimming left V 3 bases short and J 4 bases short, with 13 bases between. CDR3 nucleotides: TGTGCCAGCAGTTTGGGAACAGGAGGGAATCAGCCCCAGCATTTT. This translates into CASSLGTGGNQPQHF.

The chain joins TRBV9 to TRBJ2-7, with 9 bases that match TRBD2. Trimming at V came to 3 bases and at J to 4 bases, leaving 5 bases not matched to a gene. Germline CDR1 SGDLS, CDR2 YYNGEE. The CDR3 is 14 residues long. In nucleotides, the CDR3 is TGTGCCAGCAGCGCCTCGGGACTAGCTTACGAGCAGTACTTC. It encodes CASSASGLAYEQYF. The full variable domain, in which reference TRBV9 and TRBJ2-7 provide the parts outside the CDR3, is DSGVTQTPKHLITATGQRVTLRCSPRSGDLSVYWYQQSLDQGLQFLIQYYNGEERAKGNILERFSAQQFPDLHSELNLSSLELGDSALYFCASSASGLAYEQYFGPGTRLTVT.

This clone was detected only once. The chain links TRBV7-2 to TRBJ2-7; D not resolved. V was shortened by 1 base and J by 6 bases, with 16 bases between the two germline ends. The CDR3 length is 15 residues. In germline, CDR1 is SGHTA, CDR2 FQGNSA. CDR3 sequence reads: CASSLGVHAASEQYF. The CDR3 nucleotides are TGTGCCAGCAGCTTAGGGGTCCATGCCGCTAGCGAGCAGTACTTC.

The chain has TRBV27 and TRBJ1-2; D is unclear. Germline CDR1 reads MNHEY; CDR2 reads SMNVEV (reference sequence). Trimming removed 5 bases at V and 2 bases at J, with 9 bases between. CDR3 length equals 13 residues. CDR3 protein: CASSTTQNYGYTF. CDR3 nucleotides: TGTGCCAGCAGTACGACACAGAACTATGGCTACACCTTC.

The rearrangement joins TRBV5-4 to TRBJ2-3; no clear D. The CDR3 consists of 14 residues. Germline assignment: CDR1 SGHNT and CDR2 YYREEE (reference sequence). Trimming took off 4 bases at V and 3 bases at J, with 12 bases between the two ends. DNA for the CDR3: TGTGCCAGCAGCCGGCCAGGCGGAACAGATACGCAGTATTTT. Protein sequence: CASSRPGGTDTQYF.

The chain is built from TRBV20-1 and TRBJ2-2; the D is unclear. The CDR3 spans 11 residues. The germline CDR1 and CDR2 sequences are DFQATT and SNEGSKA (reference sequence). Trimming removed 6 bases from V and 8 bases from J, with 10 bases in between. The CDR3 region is CSAPRWGELFF. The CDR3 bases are TGCAGTGCGCCACGGTGGGGGGAGCTGTTTTTT.

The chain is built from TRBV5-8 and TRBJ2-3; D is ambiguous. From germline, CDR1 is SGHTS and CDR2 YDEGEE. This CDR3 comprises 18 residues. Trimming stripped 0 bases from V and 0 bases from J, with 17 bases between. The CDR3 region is CASSLVIFVGTSTDTQYF. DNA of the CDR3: TGTGCCAGCAGCTTGGTTATTTTTGTGGGTACTAGCACAGATACGCAGTATTTT.

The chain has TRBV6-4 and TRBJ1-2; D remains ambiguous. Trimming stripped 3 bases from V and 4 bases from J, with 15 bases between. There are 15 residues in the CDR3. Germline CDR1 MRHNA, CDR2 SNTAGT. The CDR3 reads CASSEFAETSYGYTF. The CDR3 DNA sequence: TGTGCCAGCAGTGAATTTGCAGAAACGAGCTATGGCTACACCTTC.

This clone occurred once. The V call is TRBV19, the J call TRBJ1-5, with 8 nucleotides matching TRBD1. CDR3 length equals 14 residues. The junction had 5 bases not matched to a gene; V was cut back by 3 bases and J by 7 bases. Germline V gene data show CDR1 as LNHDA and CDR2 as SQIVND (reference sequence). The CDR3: CASSMDRVGQPQHF. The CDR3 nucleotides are TGTGCCAGTAGTATGGACAGGGTCGGACAGCCCCAGCATTTT.

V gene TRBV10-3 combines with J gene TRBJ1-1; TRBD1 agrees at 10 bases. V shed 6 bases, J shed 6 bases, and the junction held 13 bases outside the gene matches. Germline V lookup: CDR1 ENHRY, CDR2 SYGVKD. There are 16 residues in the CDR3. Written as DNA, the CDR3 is TGTGCCATCAGCCGTCACTCGGGACAGGGGAGCTCTGAAGCTTTCTTT. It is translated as CAISRHSGQGSSEAFF.

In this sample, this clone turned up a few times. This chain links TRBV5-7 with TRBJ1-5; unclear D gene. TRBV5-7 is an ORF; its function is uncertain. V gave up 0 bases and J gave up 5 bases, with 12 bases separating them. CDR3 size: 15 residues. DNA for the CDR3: TGTGCCAGCAGCTTGGCCAATAAAGAAGATCAGCCCCAGCATTTT. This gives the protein CASSLANKEDQPQHF.

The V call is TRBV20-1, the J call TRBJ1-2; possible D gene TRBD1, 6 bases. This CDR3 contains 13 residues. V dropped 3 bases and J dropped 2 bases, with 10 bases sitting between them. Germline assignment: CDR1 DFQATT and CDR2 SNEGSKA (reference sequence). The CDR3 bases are TGCAGTGCTAGTGCAGGGGCCAACTATGGCTACACCTTC. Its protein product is CSASAGANYGYTF.